Each of the 28 T cell receptor beta chains below was sequenced from the same sample in a study of glioma-infiltrating T cells after dendritic cell vaccination. Some clones are missing from TCRdb's copy, which holds only in-frame ones; the method was immunoSEQ multiplex PCR. The data show some 100,000 clones, over 65% seen once. The sequences come from blood, collected before dendritic cell vaccination. The source of these receptors is a human donor with glioblastoma.

CDR3 in DNA: TGTGCCAGCAGTTTCTCCGGACATCAACCAAACTATGGCTACACCTTC. Amino acid sequence: CASSFSGHQPNYGYTF. The chain carries TRBV27 and TRBJ1-2; possible D gene TRBD1, 5 bases. The germline CDR1 and CDR2 sequences are MNHEY and SMNVEV (reference sequence). With 3 bases removed from V and 2 bases from J, the gap between germline ends came to 16 bases. The length of the CDR3 is 16 residues.

The CDR3 region has the DNA TGTGCCAGCAGTTTAGTGAACTTACCGACTTCCTACGAGCAGTACTTC. Its translation is CASSLVNLPTSYEQYF. This rearrangement joins TRBV27 to TRBJ2-7; no firm D call. From germline, CDR1 is MNHEY and CDR2 SMNVEV (reference sequence). CDR3 length: 16 amino acids. Trimming removed 2 bases from V and 1 base from J, with 15 bases in between.

CDR3 amino acids: CASTGGESMDTQYF. In nucleotides, the CDR3 is TGCGCCAGCACGGGGGGGGAATCTATGGATACGCAGTATTTT. The V and J genes are TRBV5-1 and TRBJ2-3; 8 bases line up with TRBD2. The CDR3 is 14 amino acids. The V gene's germline CDR1 is SGHRS and CDR2 YFSETQ. Unmatched junction bases numbered 9, after V lost 6 bases and J lost 6 bases. Based on the CDR3 plus reference TRBV5-1 and TRBJ2-3, the full variable domain is KAGVTQTPRYLIKTRGQQVTLSCSPISGHRSVSWYQQTPGQGLQFLFEYFSETQRNKGNFPGRFSGRQFSNSRSEMNVSTLELGDSALYLCASTGGESMDTQYFGPGTRLTVL.

Only a few counts were recorded for this clone. The chain carries TRBV11-2 and TRBJ2-7; no firm D call. The CDR3 is made up of 16 amino acids. Trimming cost V 5 bases and J 3 bases, with 20 bases left between them. Germline CDR1 SGHAT, CDR2 FQNNGV. Here the CDR3 DNA reads TGTGCCAGCAGCCCCCTCTCTTGGCGGCGGAGCTACGAGCAGTACTTC. Its protein product is CASSPLSWRRSYEQYF.

The chain carries TRBV18 and TRBJ1-1, with D tentatively TRBD1 (5 bases). The germline V and J ends were trimmed by 3 bases and 4 bases, with 15 bases remaining between them. Germline CDR1 is KGHSH and CDR2 is LQKENI. The CDR3 has 15 residues. CDR3 bases: TGTGCCAGCTCACCTAATCAGGGCTCTGGCACTGAAGCTTTCTTT. It translates to CASSPNQGSGTEAFF.

This rearrangement joins TRBV13 to TRBJ2-1; 11 bases line up with TRBD2. Germline V gives CDR1 PRHDT, CDR2 FYEKMQ (reference sequence). J was trimmed by 3 bases and V by 5 bases; bases with no gene match: 6. The CDR3 is 16 amino acids. As DNA, the CDR3 is TGTGCCAGCAGCGGTAGCGGGGGGGCTGTCTACAATGAGCAGTTCTTC. It yields the protein CASSGSGGAVYNEQFF.

The genes are TRBV19 and TRBJ2-7; 8 bases are shared with TRBD1. Germline V lookup: CDR1 LNHDA, CDR2 SQIVND (reference sequence). The CDR3 loop spans 14 amino acids. V gave up 6 bases and J gave up 2 bases; unmatched junction bases: 6. The CDR3 reads CASRYGQGAYEQYF. Here the CDR3 DNA reads TGTGCCAGTAGATACGGACAGGGAGCCTACGAGCAGTACTTC.

V and J are TRBV2 and TRBJ1-4; a possible D gene is TRBD1 (5 bases). This CDR3 is 14 amino acids long. From germline, CDR1 is SNHLY and CDR2 FYNNEI. V lost 4 bases, J lost 7 bases, and 13 bases lay in between. CDR3: CASSGPGLFEKLFF. The CDR3 DNA reads as TGTGCCAGCAGTGGACCGGGACTGTTTGAAAAACTGTTTTTT.

The genes are TRBV19 and TRBJ1-4, with 9 positions matching TRBD1. The germline V gene has CDR1 LNHDA and CDR2 SQIVND (reference sequence). This CDR3 has 15 residues. The trim removed 5 bases at V and 7 bases at J, leaving 8 bases unmatched. The CDR3 loop is CASSASETGGEKLFF. The CDR3, as DNA: TGTGCCAGTAGTGCCTCGGAGACAGGGGGTGAAAAACTGTTTTTT.

This clone was seen just once. The V call is TRBV19, the J call TRBJ2-3; 9 bases fit TRBD1. The CDR3 is 15 amino acids. The trim removed 7 bases at V and 4 bases at J, leaving 9 bases unmatched. CDR1 is LNHDA and CDR2 is SQIVND in the germline V gene (reference sequence). CDR3 amino acids: CASTIGTGWADTQYF. The CDR3 coding sequence is TGTGCCAGTACTATCGGGACAGGGTGGGCAGATACGCAGTATTTT.

V and J are TRBV7-8 and TRBJ2-3; 12 bases agree with TRBD2. Germline V gene data show CDR1 as SGHVS and CDR2 as FQNEAQ. Germline trimming cut 1 base from V and 3 bases from J; bases unmatched to any gene: 2. This CDR3 is 16 amino acids long. CDR3 region: CASSLGLAGVTDTQYF. The CDR3 region has the DNA TGTGCCAGCAGCTTAGGACTAGCGGGAGTGACAGATACGCAGTATTTT.

The CDR3 DNA sequence: TGCGCCAGCAGCTTGGTGGGGGGTAAGACTGAAGCTTTCTTT. Its protein is CASSLVGGKTEAFF. The chain has TRBV5-1 and TRBJ1-1; possible D gene TRBD1, 5 bases. CDR1 and CDR2 (germline): SGHRS, YFSETQ. V was trimmed by 0 bases and J by 5 bases, leaving 11 bases between them. The CDR3 extends over 14 amino acids. Drawing the rest from reference TRBV5-1 and TRBJ1-1, the complete variable domain is KAGVTQTPRYLIKTRGQQVTLSCSPISGHRSVSWYQQTPGQGLQFLFEYFSETQRNKGNFPGRFSGRQFSNSRSEMNVSTLELGDSALYLCASSLVGGKTEAFFGQGTRLTVV.

This clone occurred a few times. The rearrangement joins TRBV15 to TRBJ1-1, with TRBD1 matching 7 bases. The CDR3 is 13 residues long. The V gene end was trimmed by 4 bases and the J gene end by 4 bases; junction bases not matched to a gene: 3. Germline V gives CDR1 LNHNV, CDR2 YYDKDF (reference sequence). Written as DNA, the CDR3 is TGTGCCACCAGCATTAACAGGGGCACTGAAGCTTTCTTT. It specifies CATSINRGTEAFF. Full variable domain (outside the CDR3, taken from reference TRBV15 and TRBJ1-1): DAMVIQNPRYQVTQFGKPVTLSCSQTLNHNVMYWYQQKSSQAPKLLFHYYDKDFNNEADTPDNFQSRRPNTSFCFLDIRSPGLGDTAMYLCATSINRGTEAFFGQGTRLTVV.

This clone was seen a handful of times. The rearrangement links TRBV5-5 to TRBJ2-7, with a possible D match to TRBD1 (6 bases). There are 15 residues in the CDR3. Germline CDR1 is SGHKS and CDR2 is YYEKEE (reference sequence). V shed 1 base and J shed 3 bases, with 14 bases lying between them. The CDR3 loop is CASSLKGDGSYEQYF. In DNA form, the CDR3 reads TGTGCCAGCAGCTTGAAGGGGGATGGAAGCTACGAGCAGTACTTC. Full variable domain (remainder filled in from reference TRBV5-5 and TRBJ2-7): DAGVTQSPTHLIKTRGQQVTLRCSPISGHKSVSWYQQVLGQGPQFIFQYYEKEERGRGNFPDRFSARQFPNYSSELNVNALLLGDSALYLCASSLKGDGSYEQYFGPGTRLTVT.

V and J are TRBV9 and TRBJ2-1; the D gene is possibly TRBD2 (5 bases). Trimming pared 2 bases from V and 2 bases from J, leaving 8 bases between. CDR1 is SGDLS and CDR2 is YYNGEE in the germline V gene. This CDR3 is built from 14 residues. CDR3 amino acids: CASSVKLAYNEQFF. CDR3 nucleotides: TGTGCCAGCAGCGTGAAACTAGCCTACAATGAGCAGTTCTTC.

This chain links TRBV9 with TRBJ2-2, with 8 bases identical to TRBD1. Germline V CDR1 and CDR2: SGDLS, YYNGEE. V was clipped by 2 bases and J by 9 bases; unmatched bases: 12. This CDR3 region has 16 residues. This chain's CDR3 is CASSVLGTGVSRELFF. The DNA for the CDR3 is TGTGCCAGCAGCGTTCTCGGGACAGGCGTTTCACGGGAGCTGTTTTTT.

This clone was counted a single time. The V gene is TRBV2, the J gene TRBJ2-5; a weak D match, TRBD2 (5 bases). Trimming shortened V by 7 bases and J by 5 bases, and 8 bases separated the two germline ends. CDR1 is SNHLY and CDR2 is FYNNEI in the germline V gene. The CDR3 has 11 residues. The DNA of the CDR3 is TGTGCCAGCACGGGGTGGGAGACCCAGTACTTC. It encodes CASTGWETQYF.

The V call is TRBV7-9, the J call TRBJ1-6, with D tentatively TRBD1 (6 bases). Germline loops: CDR1 SEHNR, CDR2 FQNEAQ (reference sequence). The CDR3 is made up of 13 amino acids. V lost 0 bases, J lost 11 bases, and 8 bases lay in between. CDR3 in amino acids: CASSLAGGPPLHF. The CDR3 region has the DNA TGTGCCAGCAGCTTAGCAGGGGGTCCACCCCTCCACTTT.

The chain carries TRBV11-3 and TRBJ2-4, with D possibly TRBD1 on 6 matching bases. V was clipped by 1 base and J by 8 bases, with 12 bases between them. This CDR3 spans 14 amino acids. Germline lookup yields CDR1 SGHNT and CDR2 YENEEA. Here the CDR3 DNA reads TGTGCCAGCAGCTTAGGGACAGTTGGGGACATTCAGTACTTC. It translates to CASSLGTVGDIQYF.

In DNA form, the CDR3 reads TGTGCCAGCTCACCATTGCAGGGTGAAAAACTGTTTTTT. This sequence encodes CASSPLQGEKLFF. The chain is built from TRBV18 and TRBJ1-4, with D tentatively TRBD1 (5 bases). V shed 2 bases and J shed 7 bases, with 8 bases lying between them. This CDR3 comprises 13 residues. Per the germline V gene, CDR1 is KGHSH and CDR2 is LQKENI.

This clone was counted only a few times. J is TRBJ1-3 and V is TRBV28; D is uncertain. From germline, CDR1 is MDHEN and CDR2 SYDVKM. The V end was cut by 6 bases, the J end by 0 bases, with 9 bases between. CDR3 length equals 14 residues. CDR3: CASRGSNSGNTIYF. The DNA for the CDR3 is TGTGCCAGCAGAGGGAGTAACTCTGGAAACACCATATATTTT.

The genes are TRBV27 and TRBJ2-7, with TRBD1 identical over 11 bases. V shed 2 bases, J shed 6 bases, and the junction held 3 bases outside the gene matches. The CDR3 has 14 residues. From germline, CDR1 is MNHEY and CDR2 SMNVEV (reference sequence). CDR3 amino acids: CASSLGQGAGEQYF. DNA for the CDR3: TGTGCCAGCAGTTTAGGACAGGGGGCTGGCGAGCAGTACTTC.

The chain employs TRBV7-2 and TRBJ2-4; D not resolved. This CDR3 region has 14 residues. Per germline, CDR1 SGHTA and CDR2 FQGNSA. Deletions cut 5 bases from V and 4 bases from J, with 12 bases between. The CDR3 is CASSPRTMKNIQYF. In DNA, the CDR3 is TGTGCCAGCAGCCCCCGAACAATGAAAAACATTCAGTACTTC. The variable domain in full, completed from reference TRBV7-2 and TRBJ2-4, reads GAGVSQSPSNKVTEKGKDVELRCDPISGHTALYWYRQSLGQGLEFLIYFQGNSAPDKSGLPSDRFSAERTGGSVSTLTIQRTQQEDSAVYLCASSPRTMKNIQYFGAGTRLSVL.

This clone was seen more than once but under ten times. The chain recombines TRBV10-2 with TRBJ2-4, with TRBD2 as a possible D gene (5 bases). V gave up 1 base and J gave up 3 bases, with 19 bases separating them. CDR1 is WSHSY and CDR2 is SAAADI in the germline V gene. The CDR3 loop spans 18 amino acids. CDR3 DNA sequence: TGCGCCAGCAGTGAGTTAAGTAGCGTTCGGTTGGACAAAAACATTCAGTACTTC. Its protein is CASSELSSVRLDKNIQYF.

The chain is built from TRBV30 and TRBJ1-6; TRBD1 matches 10 bases. The length of the CDR3 is 16 residues. Losses at the gene ends were 4 bases for V and 10 bases for J; bases not matched to a gene: 13. The germline CDR1 and CDR2 sequences are GTSNPN and SVGIG (reference sequence). Written as DNA, the CDR3 is TGTGCCTGGATCTCCACAACGGGACAGGGGATGTCACCCCTCCACTTT. Protein product: CAWISTTGQGMSPLHF.

This rearrangement joins TRBV6-5 to TRBJ2-7, with D possibly matching TRBD1 (5 bases). Trimming pared 1 base from V and 4 bases from J, leaving 8 bases between. Per germline, CDR1 MNHEY and CDR2 SVGAGI. This CDR3 is built from 13 residues. The chain's CDR3 is CASSYYQGYEQYF. CDR3 DNA: TGTGCCAGCAGTTACTATCAGGGATACGAGCAGTACTTC.

The V gene is TRBV19, the J gene TRBJ2-2; 7 bases fit TRBD1. Looked up from germline, CDR1 is LNHDA and CDR2 is SQIVND (reference sequence). The V segment lost 6 bases and the J segment 4 bases; nucleotides outside the gene matches: 11. CDR3 length: 16 residues. CDR3 DNA: TGTGCCAGTAGGTTACAGGGGCAGAGGATCACCGGGGAGCTGTTTTTT. This encodes CASRLQGQRITGELFF. The whole variable domain, filled in from reference TRBV19 and TRBJ2-2, reads DGGITQSPKYLFRKEGQNVTLSCEQNLNHDAMYWYRQDPGQGLRLIYYSQIVNDFQKGDIAEGYSVSREKKESFPLTVTSAQKNPTAFYLCASRLQGQRITGELFFGEGSRLTVL.

V and J are TRBV30 and TRBJ1-1; D is uncertain. CDR3 length: 13 amino acids. Trimming left V 3 bases short and J 4 bases short, with 12 bases between. From germline, CDR1 is GTSNPN and CDR2 SVGIG (reference sequence). CDR3 sequence (DNA): TGTGCCTGGAGGGTGGCGGCGGGCACTGAAGCTTTCTTT. Translating it yields CAWRVAAGTEAFF.